This T cell receptor (beta chain) was documented in a study of vaccination and CD4 T cells after COVID-19 (dated by TCRdb to 2022 to 2024). Broadly, across the study: SARS-CoV-2 positivity had been established in the convalescent patients by nasal swab PCR, and mild disease was recorded in several of these patients and severe disease in one. In the convalescent cohort there were six males and four females, among whom were two Hispanic individuals, seven Caucasians, two Asians and one multiracial person. Participants received two doses of either the Pfizer-BioNTech BNT162b2 vaccine (n=8) or the Moderna mRNA-1273 vaccine (n=2). Post-COVID blood samples from convalescent patients were collected a median of around 100 days after diagnosis, with a range of 35 to 161 days. Post-vaccine blood samples were collected a median of approximately 77 days after the second vaccine dose, ranging from about 14 to 241 days. A few convalescent patients were sampled both early after vaccination (day 14) and late after vaccination (days 161 to 241). In ten to eleven COVID-19 convalescent patients and a handful of infection-naive healthy vaccine recipients, the spike-specific CD4+ TCR repertoire before mRNA vaccination was compared with the repertoire after mRNA vaccination.

The library was produced with PCR. The data were produced on an Illumina iSeq 100. On the authors' methods: Non-productive sequences were removed, and CDR3s not starting with C, not ending with F or W, or shorter than 7 amino acids were discarded. Similarity between CDR3 sequences was evaluated in R version 3.6.1 using Levenshtein distances (stringdist) and unrooted phylogenetic trees (ape). TCRdb trimmed the raw reads at Q25, called clones with MiXCR and kept productive beta chains. Rows with one shared CDR3 protein collapse into an entry with the most common genes and DNA. The V and J calls here are based on TCRdb, not the publication. Within this sample are 31,000 or so distinct CDR3 sequences, with approximately 49% of them counted one time only. The ten most abundant clones make up roughly 5% of the sample. The full study reports these points: The median number of SARS-CoV-2-reactive clonotypes rose from under 25 after infection to roughly 40 after vaccination, but the change was not significant. Only a relatively small number of convalescent patients were included in the study, and early timepoints following natural infection were not analyzed. Among the post-vaccine SARS-CoV-2-reactive clones in convalescent patients, a median roughly 85% showed up only after vaccination, which suggests vaccine-specific priming. Of the vaccine-specific clones in convalescent patients, 304 of 307, or nearly all, reacted only to SARS-CoV-2 spike and did not cross-react with common cold coronaviruses.

What the time point label conveys for this sample: late sampling 161 to 241 days after vaccination in a few convalescent patients. The convalescent patients' positive SARS-CoV-2 PCR tests were from March to December 2020, which was before the Alpha, Beta and Delta variants emerged in the United States. PBMCs were separated from whole blood using Ficoll-Paque Plus gradient centrifugation and then either used fresh or cryopreserved at -140C. From cysteine to phenylalanine, the CDR3 is 15 amino acids long. Just CDR3 DNA is preserved here, 45 bases in frame from base 1. Trimming costs V 1 base and J 3 bases, and their ends lie 12 bases apart. With regard to this clonotype: Its target antigen remains unknown. One base away there is no much larger clone; base qualities are not given.

The rearrangement combines TRBV12-3 or TRBV12-4 with TRBJ2-5; perhaps TRBD2 is the D gene, with 6 bases matching. Sequencing used CD4+ T cells from blood, obtained about 7 months after SARS-CoV-2 vaccination. This TCR was sampled from a human donor who had recovered from COVID-19. The CDR3 has the sequence CASSLEGRREETQYF. The DNA sequence is as follows: TGTGCCAGCAGTTTAGAGGGGAGGCGAGAAGAGACCCAGTACTTC.